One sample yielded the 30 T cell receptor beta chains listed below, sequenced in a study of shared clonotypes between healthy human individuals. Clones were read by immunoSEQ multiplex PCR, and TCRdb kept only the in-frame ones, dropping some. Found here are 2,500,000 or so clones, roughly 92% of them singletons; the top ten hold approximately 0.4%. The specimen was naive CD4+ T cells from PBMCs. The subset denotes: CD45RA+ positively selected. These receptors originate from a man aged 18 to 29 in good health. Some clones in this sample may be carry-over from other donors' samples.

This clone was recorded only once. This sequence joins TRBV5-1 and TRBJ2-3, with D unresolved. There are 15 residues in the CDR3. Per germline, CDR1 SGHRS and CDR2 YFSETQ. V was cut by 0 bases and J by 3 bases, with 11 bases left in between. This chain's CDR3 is CASSLVVSGTDTQYF. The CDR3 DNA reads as TGCGCCAGCAGCTTGGTAGTCAGTGGTACAGATACGCAGTATTTT. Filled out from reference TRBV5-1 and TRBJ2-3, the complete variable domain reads KAGVTQTPRYLIKTRGQQVTLSCSPISGHRSVSWYQQTPGQGLQFLFEYFSETQRNKGNFPGRFSGRQFSNSRSEMNVSTLELGDSALYLCASSLVVSGTDTQYFGPGTRLTVL.

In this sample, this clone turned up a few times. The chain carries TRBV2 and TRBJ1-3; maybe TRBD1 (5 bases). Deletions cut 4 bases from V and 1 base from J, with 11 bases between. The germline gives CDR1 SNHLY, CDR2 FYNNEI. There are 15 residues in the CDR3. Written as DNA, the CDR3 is TGTGCCAGCAGTGCCGGGGCGCAATCTGGAAACACCATATATTTT. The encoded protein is CASSAGAQSGNTIYF.

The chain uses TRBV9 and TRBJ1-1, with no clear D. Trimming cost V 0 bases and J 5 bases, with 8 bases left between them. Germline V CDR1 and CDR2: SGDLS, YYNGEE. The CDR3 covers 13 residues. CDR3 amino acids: CASSVDRWTEAFF. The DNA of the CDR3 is TGTGCCAGCAGCGTAGATCGTTGGACTGAAGCTTTCTTT.

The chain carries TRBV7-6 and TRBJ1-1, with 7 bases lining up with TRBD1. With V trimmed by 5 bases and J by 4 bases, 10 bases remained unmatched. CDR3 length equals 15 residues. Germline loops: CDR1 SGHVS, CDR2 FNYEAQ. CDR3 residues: CASSLNRGRGTEAFF. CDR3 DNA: TGTGCCAGCAGCCTCAACAGGGGAAGAGGCACTGAAGCTTTCTTT.

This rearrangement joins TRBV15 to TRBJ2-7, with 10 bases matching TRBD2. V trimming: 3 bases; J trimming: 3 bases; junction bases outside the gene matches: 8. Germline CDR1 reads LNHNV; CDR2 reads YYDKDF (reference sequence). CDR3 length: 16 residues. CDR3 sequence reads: CATSRGQLAGIYEQYF. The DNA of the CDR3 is TGTGCCACCAGCAGGGGTCAACTAGCGGGGATCTACGAGCAGTACTTC.

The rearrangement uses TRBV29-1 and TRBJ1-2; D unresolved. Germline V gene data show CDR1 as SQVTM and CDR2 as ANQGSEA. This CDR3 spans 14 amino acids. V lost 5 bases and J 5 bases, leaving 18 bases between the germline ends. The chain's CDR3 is CSVPTGVREYGYTF. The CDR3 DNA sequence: TGCAGCGTTCCGACCGGGGTAAGGGAATATGGCTACACCTTC.

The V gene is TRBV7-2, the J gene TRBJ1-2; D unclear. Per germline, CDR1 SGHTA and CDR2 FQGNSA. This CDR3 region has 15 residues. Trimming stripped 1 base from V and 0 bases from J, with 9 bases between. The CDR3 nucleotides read TGTGCCAGCAGCTTAGTTTTCCAGCCTAACTATGGCTACACCTTC. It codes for CASSLVFQPNYGYTF.

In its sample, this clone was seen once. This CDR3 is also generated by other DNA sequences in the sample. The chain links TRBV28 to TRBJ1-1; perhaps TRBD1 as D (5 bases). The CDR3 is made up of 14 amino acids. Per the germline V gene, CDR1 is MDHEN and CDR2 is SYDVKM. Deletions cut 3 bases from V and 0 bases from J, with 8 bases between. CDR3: CASSFGTMNTEAFF. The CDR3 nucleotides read TGTGCCAGCAGTTTCGGGACGATGAACACTGAAGCTTTCTTT.

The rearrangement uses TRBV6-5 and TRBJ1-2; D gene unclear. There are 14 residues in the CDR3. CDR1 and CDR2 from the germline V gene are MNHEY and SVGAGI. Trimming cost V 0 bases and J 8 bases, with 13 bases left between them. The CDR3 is CASSYSTGGRGYTF. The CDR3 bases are TGTGCCAGCAGTTACTCGACGGGCGGGAGGGGCTACACCTTC.

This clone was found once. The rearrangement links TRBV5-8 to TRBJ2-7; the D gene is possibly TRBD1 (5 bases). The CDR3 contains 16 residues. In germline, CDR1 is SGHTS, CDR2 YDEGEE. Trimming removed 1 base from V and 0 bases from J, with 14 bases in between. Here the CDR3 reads CASSLRQGAISYEQYF. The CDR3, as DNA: TGTGCCAGCAGCTTGCGGCAAGGGGCAATCTCCTACGAGCAGTACTTC.

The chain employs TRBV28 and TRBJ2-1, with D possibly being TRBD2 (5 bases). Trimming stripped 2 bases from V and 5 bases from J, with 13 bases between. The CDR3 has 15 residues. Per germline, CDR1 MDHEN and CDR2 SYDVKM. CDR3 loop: CASSLAGRSHNEQFF. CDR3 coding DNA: TGTGCCAGCAGTTTAGCGGGCCGCTCTCACAATGAGCAGTTCTTC.

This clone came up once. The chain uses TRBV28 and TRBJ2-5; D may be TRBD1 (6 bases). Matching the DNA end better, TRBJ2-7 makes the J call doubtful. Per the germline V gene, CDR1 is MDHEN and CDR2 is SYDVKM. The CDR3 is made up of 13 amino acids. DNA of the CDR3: TGTGCCAGCAGCTCGGGACAATTCACCGAGCAGTACTTC. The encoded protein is CASSSGQFTEQYF.

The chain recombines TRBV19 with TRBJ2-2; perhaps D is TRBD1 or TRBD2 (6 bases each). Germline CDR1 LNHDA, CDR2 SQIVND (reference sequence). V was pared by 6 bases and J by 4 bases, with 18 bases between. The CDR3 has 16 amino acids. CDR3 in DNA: TGTGCCAGTAGCTTTCGACAGGAGGGTTCCACCGGGGAGCTGTTTTTT. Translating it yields CASSFRQEGSTGELFF.

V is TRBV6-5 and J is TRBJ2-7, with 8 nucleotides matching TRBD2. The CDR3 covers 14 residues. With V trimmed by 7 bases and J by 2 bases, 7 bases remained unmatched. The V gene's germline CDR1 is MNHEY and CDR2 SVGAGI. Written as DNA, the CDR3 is TGTGCCAGCAAAACAGCGGGAGCAACCTACGAGCAGTACTTC. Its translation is CASKTAGATYEQYF.

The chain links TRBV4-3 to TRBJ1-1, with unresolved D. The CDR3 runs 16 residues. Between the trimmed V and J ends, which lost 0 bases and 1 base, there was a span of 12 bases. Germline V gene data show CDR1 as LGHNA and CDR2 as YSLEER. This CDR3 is CASSQDGGDPNTEAFF. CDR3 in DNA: TGCGCCAGCAGCCAAGATGGCGGGGATCCGAACACTGAAGCTTTCTTT.

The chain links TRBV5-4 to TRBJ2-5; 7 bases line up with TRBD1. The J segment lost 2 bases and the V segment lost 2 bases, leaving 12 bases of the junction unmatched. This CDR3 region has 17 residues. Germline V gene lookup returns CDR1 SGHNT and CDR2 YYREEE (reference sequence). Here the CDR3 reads CASSFSLGQPLQETQYF. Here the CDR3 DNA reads TGTGCCAGCAGCTTCTCCTTGGGACAGCCTTTGCAAGAGACCCAGTACTTC.

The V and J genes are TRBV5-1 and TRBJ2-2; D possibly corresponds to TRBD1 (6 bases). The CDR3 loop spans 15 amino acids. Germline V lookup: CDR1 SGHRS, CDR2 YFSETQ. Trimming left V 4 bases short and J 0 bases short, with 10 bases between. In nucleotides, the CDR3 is TGCGCCAGCAGCCCCGGACAGTCGAACACCGGGGAGCTGTTTTTT. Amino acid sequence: CASSPGQSNTGELFF.

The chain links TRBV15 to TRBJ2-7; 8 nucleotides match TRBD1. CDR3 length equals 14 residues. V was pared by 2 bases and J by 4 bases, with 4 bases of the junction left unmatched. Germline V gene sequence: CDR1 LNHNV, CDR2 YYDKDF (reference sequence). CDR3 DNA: TGTGCCACCAGCAGACCGGGACAGGATTACGAGCAGTACTTC. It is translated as CATSRPGQDYEQYF.

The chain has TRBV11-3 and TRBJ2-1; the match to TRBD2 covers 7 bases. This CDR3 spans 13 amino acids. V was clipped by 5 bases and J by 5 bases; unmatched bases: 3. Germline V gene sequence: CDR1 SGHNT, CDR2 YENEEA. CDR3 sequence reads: CASSRTRHNEQFF. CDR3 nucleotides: TGTGCCAGCAGCCGGACTAGGCACAATGAGCAGTTCTTC.

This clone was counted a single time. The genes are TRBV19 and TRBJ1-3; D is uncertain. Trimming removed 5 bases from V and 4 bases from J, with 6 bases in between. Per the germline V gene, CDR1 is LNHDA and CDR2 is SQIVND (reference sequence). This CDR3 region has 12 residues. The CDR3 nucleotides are TGTGCCAGTAGTGCATCCGGAAACACCATATATTTT. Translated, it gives CASSASGNTIYF.

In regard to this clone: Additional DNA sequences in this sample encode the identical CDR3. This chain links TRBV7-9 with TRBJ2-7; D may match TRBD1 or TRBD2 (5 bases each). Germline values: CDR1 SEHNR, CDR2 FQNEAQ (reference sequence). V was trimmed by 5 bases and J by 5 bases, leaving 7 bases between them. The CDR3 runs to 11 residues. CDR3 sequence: CASSPGHEQYF. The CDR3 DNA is TGTGCCAGCAGCCCGGGACACGAGCAGTACTTC.

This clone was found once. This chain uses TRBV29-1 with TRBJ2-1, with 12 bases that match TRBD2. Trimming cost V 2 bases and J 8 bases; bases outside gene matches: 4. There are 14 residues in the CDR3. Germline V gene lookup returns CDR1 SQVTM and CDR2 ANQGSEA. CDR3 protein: CSVERTSGIYEQFF. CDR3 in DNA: TGCAGCGTTGAAAGGACTAGCGGGATATATGAGCAGTTCTTC.

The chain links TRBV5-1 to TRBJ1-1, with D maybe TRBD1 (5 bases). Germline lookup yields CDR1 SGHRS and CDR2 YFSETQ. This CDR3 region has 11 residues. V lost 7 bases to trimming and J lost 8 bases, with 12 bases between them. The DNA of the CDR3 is TGCGCCAGCCACCGGGGGGGAGAAGCTTTCTTT. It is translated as CASHRGGEAFF.

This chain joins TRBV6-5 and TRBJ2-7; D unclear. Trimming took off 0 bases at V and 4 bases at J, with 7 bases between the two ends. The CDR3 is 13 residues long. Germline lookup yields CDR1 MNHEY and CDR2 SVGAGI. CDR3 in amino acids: CASSYSDLYEQYF. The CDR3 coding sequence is TGTGCCAGCAGTTACTCGGACCTTTACGAGCAGTACTTC.

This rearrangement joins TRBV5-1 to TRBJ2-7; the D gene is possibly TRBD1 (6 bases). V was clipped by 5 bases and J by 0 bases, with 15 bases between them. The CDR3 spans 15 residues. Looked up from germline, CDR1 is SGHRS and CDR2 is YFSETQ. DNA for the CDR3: TGCGCCAGCAGTCAGGCAGGGGCTTCCTCCTACGAGCAGTACTTC. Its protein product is CASSQAGASSYEQYF.

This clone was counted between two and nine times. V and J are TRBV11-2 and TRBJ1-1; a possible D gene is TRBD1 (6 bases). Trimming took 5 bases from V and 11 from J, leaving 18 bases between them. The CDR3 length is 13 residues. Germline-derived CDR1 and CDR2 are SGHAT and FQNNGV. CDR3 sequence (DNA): TGTGCCAGCAGCCAGGGGACGGGGCAGAACGCTTTCTTT. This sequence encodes CASSQGTGQNAFF.

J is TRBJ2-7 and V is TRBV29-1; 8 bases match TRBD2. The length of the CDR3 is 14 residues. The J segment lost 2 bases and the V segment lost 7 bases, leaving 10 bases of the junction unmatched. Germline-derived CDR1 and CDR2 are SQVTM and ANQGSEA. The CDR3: CSALTGTRAYEQYF. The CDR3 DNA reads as TGCAGCGCCTTAACCGGGACTAGGGCCTACGAGCAGTACTTC.

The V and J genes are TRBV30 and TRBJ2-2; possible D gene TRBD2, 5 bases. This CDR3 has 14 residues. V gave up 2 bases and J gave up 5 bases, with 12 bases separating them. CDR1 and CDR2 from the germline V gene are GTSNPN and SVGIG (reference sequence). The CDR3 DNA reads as TGTGCCTGGAGTCCGGGTCCGGGAACCGGGGAGCTGTTTTTT. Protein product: CAWSPGPGTGELFF.

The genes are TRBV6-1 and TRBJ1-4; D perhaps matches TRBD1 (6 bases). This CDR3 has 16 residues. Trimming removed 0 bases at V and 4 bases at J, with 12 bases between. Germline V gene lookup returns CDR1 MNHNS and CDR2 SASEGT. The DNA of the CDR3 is TGTGCCAGCAGTGAAGCGCCGACAGGTTTTAATGAAAAACTGTTTTTT. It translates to CASSEAPTGFNEKLFF.

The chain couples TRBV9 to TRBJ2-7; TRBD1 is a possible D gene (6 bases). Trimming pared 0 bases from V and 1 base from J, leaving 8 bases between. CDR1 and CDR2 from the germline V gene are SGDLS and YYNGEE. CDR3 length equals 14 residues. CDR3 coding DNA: TGTGCCAGCAGCGTAGAGGGGGTTTCCTACGAGCAGTACTTC. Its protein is CASSVEGVSYEQYF.